This T cell receptor beta chain derives from a study of blood T cell repertoires in COVID-19. Only in-frame clones appear in the TCRdb table, and some are missing; sequencing was by immunoSEQ multiplex PCR. The sample comprises tens of thousands of clones, approximately 90% of which are singletons, and approximately 1.3% rests with the top ten. Germline CDR1 reads MNHEY; CDR2 reads SMNVEV (reference sequence). Losses at the gene ends were 5 bases for V and 7 bases for J; bases not matched to a gene: 4. The CDR3 spans 13 residues. The source is a man aged 60 to 75 with acute or convalescent COVID-19. Sequencing was carried out using peripheral blood. The rearrangement uses TRBV27 and TRBJ2-7, with 11 bases that match TRBD1. The CDR3 spells CASSPGTGGEQYF. In DNA form, the CDR3 reads TGTGCCAGCAGTCCCGGGACAGGGGGGGAGCAGTACTTC.